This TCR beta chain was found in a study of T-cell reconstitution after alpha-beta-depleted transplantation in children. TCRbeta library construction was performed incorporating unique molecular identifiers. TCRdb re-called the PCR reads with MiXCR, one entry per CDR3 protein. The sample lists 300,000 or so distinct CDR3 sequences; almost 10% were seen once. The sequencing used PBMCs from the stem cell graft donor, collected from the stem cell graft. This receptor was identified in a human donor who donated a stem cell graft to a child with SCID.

This CDR3 reads CAINGGARGEQFF. CDR3 nucleotide sequence: TGTGCCATCAATGGGGGGGCTCGGGGTGAGCAGTTCTTC. The rearrangement joins TRBV10-3 to TRBJ2-1, with D possibly TRBD2 on 7 matching bases. The CDR3 length is 13 residues. V gave up 7 bases and J gave up 9 bases, with 16 bases separating them. In germline, CDR1 is ENHRY, CDR2 SYGVKD.